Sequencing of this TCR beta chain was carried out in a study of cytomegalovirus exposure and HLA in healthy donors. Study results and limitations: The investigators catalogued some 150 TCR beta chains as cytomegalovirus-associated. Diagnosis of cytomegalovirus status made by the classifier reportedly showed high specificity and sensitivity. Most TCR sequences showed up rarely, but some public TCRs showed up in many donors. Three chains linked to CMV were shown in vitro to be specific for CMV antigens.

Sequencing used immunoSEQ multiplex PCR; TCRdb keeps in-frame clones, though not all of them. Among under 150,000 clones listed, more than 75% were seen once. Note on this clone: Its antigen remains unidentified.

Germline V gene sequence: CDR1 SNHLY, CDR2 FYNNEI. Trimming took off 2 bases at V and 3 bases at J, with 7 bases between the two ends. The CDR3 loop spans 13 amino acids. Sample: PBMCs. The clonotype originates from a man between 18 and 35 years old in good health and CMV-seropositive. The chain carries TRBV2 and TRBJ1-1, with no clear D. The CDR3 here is CASSERRDTEAFF. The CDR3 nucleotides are TGTGCCAGCAGTGAAAGGAGGGACACTGAAGCTTTCTTT. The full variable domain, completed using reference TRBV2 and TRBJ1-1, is EPEVTQTPSHQVTQMGQEVILRCVPISNHLYFYWYRQILGQKVEFLVSFYNNEISEKSEIFDDQFSVERPDGSNFTLKIRSTKLEDSAMYFCASSERRDTEAFFGQGTRLTVV.